These 10 T cell receptor beta chains were sequenced from one sample in a study of blood T cell repertoires in COVID-19. Measured with immunoSEQ multiplex PCR; TCRdb has only the in-frame clones, and not every one. The data contain 150,000 or so clones, roughly 91% of them seen just once; the ten biggest clones take up roughly 2.3%. Sequencing was performed on peripheral blood. Source of these receptors: a man aged 18-30 years with acute or convalescent COVID-19.

V gene TRBV19 combines with J gene TRBJ2-3, with 15 positions matching TRBD2. Germline V lookup: CDR1 LNHDA, CDR2 SQIVND (reference sequence). The V gene end was trimmed by 3 bases and the J gene end by 6 bases; junction bases not matched to a gene: 7. This CDR3 is 17 amino acids long. The CDR3 here is CASSMLGLAGGMDTQYF. CDR3 nucleotides: TGTGCCAGTAGTATGCTCGGACTAGCGGGAGGGATGGATACGCAGTATTTT.

The CDR3 sequence: CASSVEYSYGYTF. The CDR3, as DNA: TGCGCCAGCAGCGTAGAATACAGCTATGGCTACACCTTC. The chain recombines TRBV5-1 with TRBJ1-2; D is ambiguous. The CDR3 is 13 amino acids. CDR1 and CDR2 from the germline V gene are SGHRS and YFSETQ. The V gene lost 4 bases and the J gene lost 4 bases, with 11 bases spanning the gap.

This chain links TRBV3-1 (or the pseudogene TRBV3-2) with TRBJ1-1; 9 positions agree with TRBD1. This CDR3 region has 14 residues. From germline, CDR1 is LGHDT and CDR2 YNNKEL (reference sequence). After removal of 3 bases from V and 3 bases from J, the junction contained 2 bases not matched to a gene. CDR3 nucleotide sequence: TGTGCCAGCAGCCATTGGGACAGGGACACTGAAGCTTTCTTT. It codes for CASSHWDRDTEAFF.

The V and J genes are TRBV2 and TRBJ2-3; the D gene is possibly TRBD2 (6 bases). The V end was cut by 7 bases, the J end by 0 bases, with 14 bases between. The CDR3 spans 15 residues. Germline loops: CDR1 SNHLY, CDR2 FYNNEI. The CDR3 DNA is TGTGCCAGCAAGCTAGCGTACACTAGCACAGATACGCAGTATTTT. The encoded protein is CASKLAYTSTDTQYF.

This clone came up a few times. The V gene is TRBV5-1, the J gene TRBJ1-3, with D perhaps TRBD1 (6 bases). Germline values: CDR1 SGHRS, CDR2 YFSETQ. There are 15 residues in the CDR3. V gave up 5 bases and J gave up 2 bases, with 14 bases separating them. CDR3 loop: CASRQQGTPGNTIYF. The CDR3, as DNA: TGCGCCAGCAGACAGCAGGGGACGCCTGGAAACACCATATATTTT.

This chain uses TRBV15 with TRBJ1-1; 9 bases are shared with TRBD1. V was clipped by 4 bases and J by 1 base; unmatched bases: 13. This CDR3 comprises 18 residues. Per germline, CDR1 LNHNV and CDR2 YYDKDF (reference sequence). The CDR3 DNA is TGTGCCACCAGCATCACCCGGGGACAGGGCTGGAGGAACACTGAAGCTTTCTTT. Its protein is CATSITRGQGWRNTEAFF. The whole variable domain, remainder taken from reference TRBV15 and TRBJ1-1, is DAMVIQNPRYQVTQFGKPVTLSCSQTLNHNVMYWYQQKSSQAPKLLFHYYDKDFNNEADTPDNFQSRRPNTSFCFLDIRSPGLGDTAMYLCATSITRGQGWRNTEAFFGQGTRLTVV.

The rearrangement links TRBV4-1 to TRBJ1-1; no firm D call. Germline lookup yields CDR1 MGHRA and CDR2 YSYEKL. This CDR3 is built from 13 residues. V was clipped by 3 bases and J by 4 bases, with 9 bases between them. As DNA, the CDR3 is TGCGCCAGCAGCCAGGCGGTGGGCACTGAAGCTTTCTTT. This gives the protein CASSQAVGTEAFF.

This chain connects TRBV24-1 to TRBJ1-5, with D uncertain. Germline V gives CDR1 KGHDR, CDR2 SFDVKD. The CDR3 contains 13 residues. The V end was cut by 9 bases, the J end by 0 bases, with 8 bases between. CDR3 bases: TGTGCCACCTCCGAGGATAGCAATCAGCCCCAGCATTTT. It translates to CATSEDSNQPQHF.

V gene TRBV30 combines with J gene TRBJ1-2, with TRBD1 matching over 12 bases. Germline V gene data show CDR1 as GTSNPN and CDR2 as SVGIG (reference sequence). The V gene end was trimmed by 0 bases and the J gene end by 8 bases; junction bases not matched to a gene: 7. The CDR3 has 15 residues. CDR3 amino acids: CAWSVRDRGPWGYTF. The CDR3, as DNA: TGTGCCTGGAGTGTACGGGACAGGGGGCCGTGGGGCTACACCTTC.

V usage is TRBV9 and J usage is TRBJ1-1; 10 bases are shared with TRBD1. There are 16 residues in the CDR3. Per the germline V gene, CDR1 is SGDLS and CDR2 is YYNGEE. After removal of 5 bases from V and 5 bases from J, the junction contained 12 bases not matched to a gene. The CDR3, as DNA: TGTGCCAGCAGTGCCCAGCGCGGACAGGGGGAGACTGAAGCTTTCTTT. Translating gives CASSAQRGQGETEAFF.